This T cell receptor beta chain was sequenced during a study of blood T cell repertoires in COVID-19. On the study more broadly: Sites across the United States, Italy and Spain contributed samples from acute and convalescent COVID-19. From T cells, B-cell-depleted T cells, or PBMCs came the material, which was cDNA or gDNA.

This CDR3 region has 16 residues. Germline V gene data show CDR1 as SGHVS and CDR2 as FQNEAQ. Trimming at V came to 1 base and at J to 7 bases, leaving 8 bases not matched to a gene. This table comes from immunoSEQ multiplex PCR, and its TCRdb copy is limited to in-frame clones, with some not included. The sample shows 350,000 to 400,000 clones, around nine tenths of them seen only once. The study recruited people aged 18 to 89 years across about two dozen US areas. The chain combines TRBV7-8 with TRBJ2-1; TRBD2 matches 9 bases. The sequenced sample consisted of PBMCs or T cells enriched from blood (not recorded which). The receptor's source is a woman in her 30s with acute COVID-19. The CDR3 nucleotides are TGTGCCAGCAGCTTAGGGTTCCCGGGACTAGCTAATGAGCAGTTCTTC. Translating gives CASSLGFPGLANEQFF.